The clone carrying this T cell receptor (beta chain) was seen a few times. What it recognizes is unknown. A single base separates this from a much larger clone, so it may be a read error. The iRepertoire nested amplicon-rescue multiplex PCR amplified TCR alpha and beta CDR3s from RNA. TCRdb independently ran MiXCR on the multiplex PCR reads; one entry per CDR3 protein. Among a few hundred thousand distinct CDR3 sequences listed, 41% were seen once. This sample was taken from a study of glioma-infiltrating T cells. Study at large: Low-grade gliomas were grade II; glioblastomas were grade IV at initial diagnosis. Study observations and caveats: Tissue-blood divergence was below expectation in non-neoplastic patients, above in gliomas.

The CDR3 has 18 amino acids. CDR1 is DFQATT, CDR2 SNEGSKA, per germline (reference sequence). This TCR came from a human donor with low-grade glioma or glioblastoma, undergoing nonglioma brain surgery, or in good health (not recorded which). This chain links TRBV20-1 with TRBJ2-3; the D gene is possibly TRBD2 (7 bases). The sample was glioma tissue, nonneoplastic brain tissue, or PBMCs (not recorded which). CDR3 sequence (DNA): TGCAGTGCTATCGCCCCGGGACACGGGAGGAGTATGTCAGATGCGCAGTATTTT. Translating it yields CSAIAPGHGRSMSDAQYF.